Sequencing of this T cell receptor (beta chain) was carried out in a study of identical twins. Findings and caveats of the study: Memory repertoires showed no such pattern, whereas abundant cord blood beta clonotypes carried fewer insertions.

TCRdb reprocessed the 5' RACE reads with MiXCR, giving one entry per CDR3 protein. Counted here are hundreds of thousands of distinct CDR3 sequences, approximately 9% occurring once; the ten biggest clones make up approximately 0.94%. This clonotype was found a few times. Its antigen is as yet unknown. The V segment lost 5 bases and the J segment 4 bases; nucleotides outside the gene matches: 12. From germline, CDR1 is SGHVS and CDR2 FNYEAQ. This CDR3 is 16 amino acids long. These data were also reused for a study on yellow fever vaccine responses in identical twins. Per that study: On the reported evidence, twins' vaccine T cell responses seemed partly convergent and partly personalized.

The TCR was taken from a young woman in good health. The chain couples TRBV7-6 to TRBJ2-7; 9 bases are a match to TRBD1. Sequenced: PBMCs. This CDR3 is CASSPAGTGHMYEQYF. CDR3 bases: TGTGCCAGCAGCCCAGCCGGGACAGGGCATATGTACGAGCAGTACTTC.